A single sample gave rise to the 22 T cell receptor beta chains below, sequenced in a study of a mutant IDH1 vaccine in newly diagnosed glioma. Antigens of these TCRs are unknown. Time point described: week 35, safety follow-up. Doses comprised 300 ug of mutant IDH1 20-mer peptide each, plus topical imiquimod. Libraries were prepared by immunoSEQ multiplex PCR; TCRdb keeps only in-frame clonotypes and omits some of them. There are around 60,000 clones in the sample; around 81% occur only once, and 5% to 7% lies in the top ten. Material: PBMCs, obtained from a glioma patient whose treatment included an IDH1 peptide vaccine. These receptors all come from a man in his forties or fifties with glioma.

The genes are TRBV6-1 and TRBJ2-5; D gene unclear. This CDR3 spans 13 amino acids. Germline lookup yields CDR1 MNHNS and CDR2 SASEGT. With 4 bases removed from V and 2 bases from J, the gap between germline ends came to 8 bases. The CDR3 nucleotides read TGTGCCAGCAGTGTGAAAAAGCAAGAGACCCAGTACTTC. Encoded protein: CASSVKKQETQYF.

The chain combines TRBV7-2 with TRBJ2-6, with D possibly matching TRBD2 (7 bases). This CDR3 region has 16 residues. The V end lost 4 bases, the J end lost 4 bases, and 14 bases lay between the germline ends. Germline loops: CDR1 SGHTA, CDR2 FQGNSA. The CDR3 is CASSYLGGPGANVLTF. The CDR3, as DNA: TGTGCCAGCAGCTACTTGGGGGGGCCCGGGGCCAACGTCCTGACTTTC.

The rearrangement links TRBV10-3 to TRBJ2-3, with a tentative D call TRBD2 (5 bases). The CDR3 covers 15 residues. Trimming took off 0 bases at V and 5 bases at J, with 12 bases between the two ends. Germline V lookup: CDR1 ENHRY, CDR2 SYGVKD. DNA of the CDR3: TGTGCCATCAGTGAGTCGTTGAGGGAGTTAGATACGCAGTATTTT. This codes for CAISESLRELDTQYF.

This clone was recorded once. The rearrangement links TRBV7-2 to TRBJ2-3, with no clear D. The germline gives CDR1 SGHTA, CDR2 FQGNSA. The CDR3 covers 14 residues. Between the trimmed V and J ends, which lost 5 bases and 5 bases, there was a span of 14 bases. The CDR3 region has the DNA TGTGCCAGCAGCCCCTGGACCTTCAAAGATACGCAGTATTTT. This translates into CASSPWTFKDTQYF.

The chain uses TRBV2 and TRBJ2-7, with 8 bases fitting TRBD2. The junction had 2 bases not matched to a gene; V was cut back by 5 bases and J by 2 bases. CDR3 length: 13 amino acids. CDR1 and CDR2 from the germline V gene are SNHLY and FYNNEI. The CDR3 DNA reads as TGTGCCAGCAGTCTGACTAGCGCCTACGAGCAGTACTTC. This sequence encodes CASSLTSAYEQYF.

This clone appeared a few times. The V gene is TRBV13, the J gene TRBJ1-4; TRBD1 matches 10 bases. Trimming took 0 bases from V and 6 from J; bases not matched to a gene: 1. The germline CDR1 and CDR2 sequences are PRHDT and FYEKMQ (reference sequence). The CDR3 extends over 15 amino acids. CDR3 bases: TGTGCCAGCAGCTTAGGTGGGACAGGGGATGAAAAACTGTTTTTT. Translating it yields CASSLGGTGDEKLFF.

The chain couples TRBV11-2 to TRBJ1-3; possible D gene TRBD1, 6 bases. V lost 6 bases to trimming and J lost 0 bases, with 12 bases between them. Germline V lookup: CDR1 SGHAT, CDR2 FQNNGV. The CDR3 length is 15 residues. This CDR3 reads CASRRLDSSGNTIYF. The CDR3 bases are TGTGCCAGCAGGCGACTGGACAGCTCTGGAAACACCATATATTTT.

The chain joins TRBV6-4 to TRBJ2-3; 10 nucleotides line up with TRBD2. V was pared by 3 bases and J by 4 bases, with 4 bases of the junction left unmatched. In germline, CDR1 is MRHNA, CDR2 SNTAGT. The CDR3 contains 15 residues. DNA of the CDR3: TGTGCCAGCAGTGAAAAAGCGGGGGGGCCAGATACGCAGTATTTT. The encoded protein is CASSEKAGGPDTQYF.

The V gene is TRBV6-5, the J gene TRBJ2-7, with 7 bases that match TRBD1. With V trimmed by 1 base and J by 3 bases, 6 bases remained unmatched. CDR3 length: 15 residues. Germline V gene sequence: CDR1 MNHEY, CDR2 SVGAGI. The CDR3: CASSYFATGSYEQYF. CDR3 in DNA: TGTGCCAGCAGTTACTTCGCGACAGGGAGCTACGAGCAGTACTTC.

The chain has TRBV10-3 and TRBJ1-1; D gene unclear. The CDR3 is 14 residues long. CDR1 is ENHRY, CDR2 SYGVKD, per germline. Deletions cut 0 bases from V and 1 base from J, with 6 bases between. In DNA, the CDR3 is TGTGCCATCAGTGAGTCTTTGGGGAACACTGAAGCTTTCTTT. Its protein is CAISESLGNTEAFF.

The chain employs TRBV5-6 and TRBJ1-2, with D maybe TRBD1 (5 bases). Germline lookup yields CDR1 SGHDT and CDR2 YYEEEE. The CDR3 is 15 amino acids. V was clipped by 4 bases and J by 4 bases, with 17 bases between them. The CDR3 loop is CASSTWGRSFYGYTF. In DNA form, the CDR3 reads TGTGCCAGCAGCACCTGGGGACGGTCATTCTATGGCTACACCTTC.

This clone showed up just once. The V and J genes are TRBV5-6 and TRBJ2-3, with no clear D. The germline V and J ends were trimmed by 2 bases and 1 base, with 5 bases remaining between them. The CDR3 spans 13 residues. Germline CDR1 SGHDT, CDR2 YYEEEE. CDR3 in DNA: TGTGCCAGCAGCTTAAGGGGCACAGATACGCAGTATTTT. Amino acids: CASSLRGTDTQYF.

The chain employs TRBV7-2 and TRBJ2-5, with 7 bases aligning to TRBD1. J was trimmed by 5 bases and V by 2 bases; bases with no gene match: 17. The length of the CDR3 is 18 residues. Germline-derived CDR1 and CDR2 are SGHTA and FQGNSA. This CDR3 reads CASSLLKGALGRSETQYF. As DNA, the CDR3 is TGTGCCAGCAGCTTACTTAAGGGGGCTCTCGGAAGGTCGGAGACCCAGTACTTC.

This clone was recorded only once. This specimen includes other DNA sequences encoding the same CDR3. V is TRBV19 and J is TRBJ2-7; maybe TRBD1 (5 bases). CDR1 and CDR2 (germline): LNHDA, SQIVND (reference sequence). V dropped 4 bases and J dropped 4 bases, with 8 bases sitting between them. This CDR3 contains 12 residues. The CDR3 nucleotides read TGTGCCAGTAGTAGCCCAGGGTACGAGCAGTACTTC. It yields the protein CASSSPGYEQYF.

This rearrangement joins TRBV7-9 to TRBJ2-7; TRBD1 aligns across 7 bases. The CDR3 covers 14 residues. Trimming cost V 5 bases and J 3 bases; bases outside gene matches: 7. Germline V gives CDR1 SEHNR, CDR2 FQNEAQ (reference sequence). The chain's CDR3 is CASSPRDSSYEQYF. In DNA form, the CDR3 reads TGTGCCAGCAGCCCCCGGGACAGCAGCTACGAGCAGTACTTC.

Comments on this clone: The sample has other DNA sequences that encode this CDR3 too. The chain combines TRBV18 with TRBJ2-3, with D maybe TRBD2 (6 bases). Between the trimmed V and J ends, which lost 2 bases and 1 base, there was a span of 7 bases. Germline V gene sequence: CDR1 KGHSH, CDR2 LQKENI. The CDR3 length is 14 residues. This CDR3 is CASSPGGGTDTQYF. CDR3 coding DNA: TGTGCCAGCTCACCAGGCGGGGGCACAGATACGCAGTATTTT.

This clone was counted between two and nine times. The chain combines TRBV5-1 with TRBJ1-5, with D perhaps TRBD1 (5 bases). Germline assignment: CDR1 SGHRS and CDR2 YFSETQ. Deletions cut 3 bases from V and 6 bases from J, with 19 bases between. The CDR3 extends over 16 amino acids. In DNA, the CDR3 is TGCGCCAGCAGCTCGAACATGGACGGAGGGGCTCAGCCCCAGCATTTT. Protein: CASSSNMDGGAQPQHF.

The chain has TRBV15 and TRBJ1-4, with TRBD1 matching over 10 bases. V lost 3 bases, J lost 3 bases, and 1 base stayed unmatched. This CDR3 contains 15 residues. Germline-derived CDR1 and CDR2 are LNHNV and YYDKDF (reference sequence). CDR3 bases: TGTGCCACCAGCAGGGACAGGGGGGCTAATGAAAAACTGTTTTTT. Translation gives CATSRDRGANEKLFF.

V usage is TRBV9 and J usage is TRBJ2-1; 14 bases map to TRBD2. Per germline, CDR1 SGDLS and CDR2 YYNGEE. The CDR3 has 16 amino acids. The V and J ends lost 2 bases and 3 bases, in that order; junction bases with no gene match: 1. In nucleotides, the CDR3 is TGTGCCAGCAGCGTGGGACTAGCGGGGGACTACAATGAGCAGTTCTTC. Protein: CASSVGLAGDYNEQFF.

The gene calls are TRBV7-2 and TRBJ2-5; 7 bases fit TRBD2. The ends lost 5 bases at V and 3 bases at J; junction bases unmatched: 9. CDR3 size: 15 residues. The germline CDR1 and CDR2 sequences are SGHTA and FQGNSA. The CDR3 loop is CASSPWRTREETQYF. As DNA, the CDR3 is TGTGCCAGCAGCCCCTGGAGGACTAGGGAAGAGACCCAGTACTTC.

The chain employs TRBV13 and TRBJ1-4; 8 nucleotides line up with TRBD1. V lost 0 bases to trimming and J lost 0 bases; unmatched junction nucleotides: 6. This CDR3 spans 18 amino acids. CDR1 is PRHDT, CDR2 FYEKMQ, per germline (reference sequence). The CDR3 spells CASSLGSGGLATNEKLFF. The CDR3 bases are TGTGCCAGCAGCTTAGGCTCAGGGGGCCTAGCAACTAATGAAAAACTGTTTTTT.

The chain combines TRBV6-1 with TRBJ2-7; D unresolved. The germline V and J ends were trimmed by 5 bases and 3 bases, with 11 bases remaining between them. The CDR3 has 13 amino acids. Per the germline V gene, CDR1 is MNHNS and CDR2 is SASEGT. CDR3: CASSLQGVYEQYF. Written as DNA, the CDR3 is TGTGCCAGCAGTTTACAAGGAGTCTACGAGCAGTACTTC.